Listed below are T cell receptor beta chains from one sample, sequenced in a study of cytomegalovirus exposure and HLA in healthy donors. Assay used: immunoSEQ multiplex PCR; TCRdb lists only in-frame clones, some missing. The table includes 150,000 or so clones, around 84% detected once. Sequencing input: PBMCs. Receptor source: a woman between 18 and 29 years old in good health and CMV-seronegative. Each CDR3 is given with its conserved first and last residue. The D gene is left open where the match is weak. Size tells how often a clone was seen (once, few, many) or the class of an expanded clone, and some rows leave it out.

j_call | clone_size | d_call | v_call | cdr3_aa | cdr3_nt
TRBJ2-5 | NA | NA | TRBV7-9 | CASSLGSGVQETQYF | TGTGCCAGCAGCTTAGGGTCAGGGGTTCAAGAGACCCAGTACTTC
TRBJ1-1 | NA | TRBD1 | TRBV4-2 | CASSQPQGARTEAFF | TGTGCCAGCAGCCAACCCCAGGGGGCGCGGACTGAAGCTTTCTTT
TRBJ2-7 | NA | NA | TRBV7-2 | CASILVSQRGGARYEQYF | TGTGCCAGCATCCTAGTCTCGCAGAGGGGGGGGGCACGGTACGAGCAGTACTTC
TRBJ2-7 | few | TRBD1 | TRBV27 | CASRPSPDRGYEQYF | TGTGCCAGCAGGCCCTCCCCGGACAGGGGGTACGAGCAGTACTTC
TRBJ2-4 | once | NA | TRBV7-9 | CASSWASDTPLAKNIQYF | TGTGCCAGCAGCTGGGCTAGCGATACTCCCTTAGCCAAAAACATTCAGTACTTC
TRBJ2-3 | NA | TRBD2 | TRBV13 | CASSFPLAGSDTQYF | TGTGCCAGCAGCTTTCCCCTAGCGGGGTCAGATACGCAGTATTTT
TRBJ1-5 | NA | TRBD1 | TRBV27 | CASRGDSSNQPQHF | TGTGCCAGCAGGGGGGACAGTAGCAATCAGCCCCAGCATTTT
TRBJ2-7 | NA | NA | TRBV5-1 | CASSLYGTSYEQYF | TGCGCCAGCAGCTTATACGGGACATCCTACGAGCAGTACTTC
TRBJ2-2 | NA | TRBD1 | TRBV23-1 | CASSLTGQMNTGELFF | TGCGCCAGCAGTCTAACGGGACAGATGAACACCGGGGAGCTGTTTTTT
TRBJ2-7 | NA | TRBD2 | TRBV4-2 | CASSQEHDTSGSYEQYF | TGTGCCAGCAGCCAAGAACACGATACTAGCGGGAGCTACGAGCAGTACTTC
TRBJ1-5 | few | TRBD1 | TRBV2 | CASSEGQGRNQPQHF | TGTGCCAGCAGTGAAGGACAGGGCCGCAATCAGCCCCAGCATTTT
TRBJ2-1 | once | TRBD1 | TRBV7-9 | CASSLEKGATYNEQFF | TGTGCCAGCAGCCTAGAAAAGGGGGCGACCTACAATGAGCAGTTCTTC
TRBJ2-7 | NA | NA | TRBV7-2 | CASSPSADGKQYF | TGTGCCAGCAGCCCGTCAGCGGATGGCAAGCAGTACTTC
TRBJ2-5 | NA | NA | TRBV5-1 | CASSSPGGHETQYF | TGCGCCAGCAGCTCTCCGGGGGGACACGAGACCCAGTACTTC
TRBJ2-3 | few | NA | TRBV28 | CASSLSGDILSTDTQYF | TGTGCCAGCAGTTTAAGTGGGGACATCCTTTCGACAGATACGCAGTATTTT
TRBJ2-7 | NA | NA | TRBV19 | CASRPGNSYEQYF | TGTGCCAGTAGGCCGGGGAATAGCTACGAGCAGTACTTC
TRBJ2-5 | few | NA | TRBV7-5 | CARITSGGQETQYF | TGTGCCAGAATCACGAGCGGGGGCCAAGAGACCCAGTACTTC
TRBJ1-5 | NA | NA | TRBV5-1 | CASSLGVRQPQHF | TGCGCCAGCAGCTTGGGCGTCAGGCAGCCCCAGCATTTT
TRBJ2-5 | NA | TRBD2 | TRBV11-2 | CASSTTAGGSETQYF | TGTGCCAGCAGCACAACAGCGGGGGGGTCAGAGACCCAGTACTTC
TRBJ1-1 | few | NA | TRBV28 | CASSGGSKNTEAFF | TGTGCCAGCAGTGGGGGGTCTAAGAACACTGAAGCTTTCTTT
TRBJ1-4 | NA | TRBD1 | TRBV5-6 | CASSFGQGFATNEKLFF | TGTGCCAGCAGCTTCGGACAGGGCTTTGCAACTAATGAAAAACTGTTTTTT
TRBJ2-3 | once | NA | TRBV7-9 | CASSLQGTDTQYF | TGTGCCAGCAGCCTACAGGGAACAGATACGCAGTATTTT
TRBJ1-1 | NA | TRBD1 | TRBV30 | CAWSGDSYTEAFF | TGTGCCTGGAGTGGGGACAGCTACACTGAAGCTTTCTTT
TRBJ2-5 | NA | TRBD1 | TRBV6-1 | CASSEAGGSQETQYF | TGTGCCAGCAGTGAAGCAGGGGGCTCCCAAGAGACCCAGTACTTC
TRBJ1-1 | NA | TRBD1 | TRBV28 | CASSLSVQGAEAFF | TGTGCCAGCAGTTTATCGGTACAGGGGGCTGAAGCTTTCTTT
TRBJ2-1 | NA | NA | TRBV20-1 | CSAYRDEQFF | TGCAGTGCTTACAGGGATGAGCAGTTCTTC
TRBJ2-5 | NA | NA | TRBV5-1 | CASSLAGRSQETQYF | TGCGCCAGCAGCTTGGCGGGGAGGTCCCAAGAGACCCAGTACTTC
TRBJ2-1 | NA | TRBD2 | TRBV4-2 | CASSPLAGSSYNEQFF | TGTGCCAGCAGCCCACTAGCGGGCTCCTCCTACAATGAGCAGTTCTTC
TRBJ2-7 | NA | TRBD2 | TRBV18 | CASSPTGTSGYEQYF | TGTGCCAGCTCACCGACCGGGACTAGCGGGTACGAGCAGTACTTC
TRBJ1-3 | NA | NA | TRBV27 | CASSLGGSSGNTIYF | TGTGCCAGCAGTTTGGGAGGGAGCTCTGGAAACACCATATATTTT
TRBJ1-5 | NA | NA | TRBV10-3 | CAISESGRGSNQPQHF | TGTGCCATCAGTGAGTCGGGAAGGGGGAGCAATCAGCCCCAGCATTTT
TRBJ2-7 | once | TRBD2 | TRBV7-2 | CASSSLEPSGPYEQYF | TGTGCCAGCAGCTCCTTAGAGCCTAGCGGTCCCTACGAGCAGTACTTC
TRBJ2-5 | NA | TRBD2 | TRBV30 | CAWRGAGGRETQYF | TGTGCCTGGAGGGGAGCGGGAGGGAGAGAGACCCAGTACTTC
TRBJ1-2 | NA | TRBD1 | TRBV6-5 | CASTIQGAFGYGYTF | TGTGCCAGCACTATACAGGGGGCCTTTGGCTATGGCTACACCTTC
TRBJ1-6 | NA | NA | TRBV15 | CATSRDRRATYNSPLHF | TGTGCCACCAGCAGAGATCGCAGGGCTACGTATAATTCACCCCTCCACTTT
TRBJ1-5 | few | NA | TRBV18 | CASSPGGNNQPQHF | TGTGCCAGCTCACCAGGGGGGAACAATCAGCCCCAGCATTTT
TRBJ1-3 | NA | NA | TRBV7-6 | CASSLALVSTESSGNTIYF | TGTGCCAGCAGCTTAGCCCTTGTGTCGACAGAAAGCTCTGGAAACACCATATATTTT
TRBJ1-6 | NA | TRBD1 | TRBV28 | CASSPTGSSYNSPLHF | TGTGCCAGCAGTCCGACAGGGAGCTCCTATAATTCACCCCTCCACTTT
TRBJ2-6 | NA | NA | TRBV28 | CASALLGRSGANVLTF | TGTGCCAGCGCGCTTTTGGGCCGCTCTGGGGCCAACGTCCTGACTTTC
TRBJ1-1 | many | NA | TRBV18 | CASSQQANTEAFF | TGTGCCAGCTCACAACAGGCGAACACTGAAGCTTTCTTT
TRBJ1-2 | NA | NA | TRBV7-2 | CASSSDSAIYGYTF | TGTGCCAGCAGCTCGGACAGTGCTATCTATGGCTACACCTTC
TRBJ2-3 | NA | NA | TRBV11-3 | CASSLSPNTAGTDTQYF | TGTGCCAGCAGCCTGAGTCCCAACACAGCTGGCACAGATACGCAGTATTTT
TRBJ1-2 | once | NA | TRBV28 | CASSFRGNYGYTF | TGTGCCAGCAGTTTCCGCGGTAACTATGGCTACACCTTC
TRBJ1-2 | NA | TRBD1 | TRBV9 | CASSVGQGNYGYTF | TGTGCCAGCAGCGTAGGACAGGGGAACTATGGCTACACCTTC
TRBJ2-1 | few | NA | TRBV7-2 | CASSLGSGTDNEQFF | TGTGCCAGCAGCTTAGGCTCCGGGACTGACAATGAGCAGTTCTTC
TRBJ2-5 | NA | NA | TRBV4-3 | CASSHRTEETQYF | TGCGCCAGCAGTCATCGGACAGAAGAGACCCAGTACTTC
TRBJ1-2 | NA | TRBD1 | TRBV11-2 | CASSLGRGLRYGYTF | TGTGCCAGCAGCTTAGGAAGGGGGCTTCGCTATGGCTACACCTTC
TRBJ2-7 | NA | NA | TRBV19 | CASSMGLTRDINEQYF | TGTGCCAGTAGTATGGGCCTTACTCGGGACATCAACGAGCAGTACTTC
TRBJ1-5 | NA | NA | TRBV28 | CASSRQVYSNQPQHF | TGTGCCAGCAGTCGACAGGTTTATAGCAATCAGCCCCAGCATTTT
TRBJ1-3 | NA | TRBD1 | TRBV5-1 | CASSFVPGQGTAGNTIYF | TGCGCCAGCAGCTTCGTCCCGGGACAGGGAACAGCTGGAAACACCATATATTTT
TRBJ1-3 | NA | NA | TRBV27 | CASSLSYRGISGNTIYF | TGTGCCAGCAGTTTATCGTATCGGGGAATCTCTGGAAACACCATATATTTT
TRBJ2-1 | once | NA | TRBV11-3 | CASSAGERENEQFF | TGTGCCAGCAGTGCTGGTGAGAGGGAGAATGAGCAGTTCTTC
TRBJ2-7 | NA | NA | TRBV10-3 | CAISDRSYEQYF | TGTGCCATCAGTGACAGATCGTACGAGCAGTACTTC